This entry concerns a single TCR beta chain. Its antigen has not been determined. Per-nucleotide qualities are absent, and no much larger clonotype sits a single base away. The source of the sample is a study of cytomegalovirus exposure and HLA in healthy donors (dated by TCRdb to 2017 to 2019). About the study as a whole: According to a later analysis, one platform produced both the 110 or so validation repertoires and the 666 repertoires of the first cohort. To predict cytomegalovirus infection status, the study combined high-throughput TCR immunosequencing, statistical association of individual TCRs with disease status, and machine learning. The study aimed to test whether cataloging public T cell receptors could reveal signatures of past pathogen exposure. Along with the 666-subject first cohort, a separate validation cohort of around 110 different subjects was used.

Points the paper makes about the study in general: Of the cluster scores, approximately 94% were above 0 in a later analysis, which found that TCRs clustered in the first cohort also tended to co-occur in the 95 to 150 validation repertoires. In the study, around 150 TCR beta chains were listed as associated with cytomegalovirus. All 130 or so repertoires were used to score co-occurrence in the validation cohort in a later analysis, because that analysis had no HLA typing for the cohort. Most TCR sequences were seen in very few donors, while some public TCRs were found in many individuals. According to the authors, the approach could potentially be generalized to other disease states and immunological phenotypes. In both the original and validation cohorts, the classifier was reported to diagnose cytomegalovirus status with high specificity and sensitivity. In vitro tests confirmed that a few of the cytomegalovirus-associated TCR beta chains recognize cytomegalovirus antigens.

The CDR3 sequence holds 13 residues, the cysteine and phenylalanine included. The entry retains the CDR3 DNA only, 39 bases that are in frame from base 1. Based on the germline V gene, the CDR1 and CDR2 sequences are SGHTA and FQGNSA. The germline ends are 12 bases apart after V is trimmed by 5 bases and J by 6 bases. Library generation was performed with the immunoSEQ multiplex PCR assay. Turning to the authors' computational methods: To diagnose cytomegalovirus status from the catalog of TCR beta chain sequences, a statistical classification framework was built. TCRdb limited this immuneACCESS table to in-frame rearrangements with V and J called. A share of clones is missing; checked studies link under half to unresolved V genes, and the rest is unexplained. V, J and clone size are taken as reported in that table, and D and trimming were inferred from the DNA itself. This sample is represented by some 170,000 clones; 80% to 85% of them were singletons. The ten largest make up more than 8.5% of the sample.

Separate from the roughly 650-subject first cohort, the validation cohort of more than 90 subjects was the group to which the donors belonged. The material sequenced was PBMCs. The chain is made from TRBV7-2 and TRBJ2-3; the D region possibly corresponds to TRBD1 (6 bases align). The source is a young man in good health and CMV-seropositive. The DNA sequence is as follows: TGTGCCAGCAGCGTAAACAGGGCGGATACGCAGTATTTT. Its amino acids are CASSVNRADTQYF. With the rest looked up from the reference TRBV7-2 and TRBJ2-3 genes rather than sequenced, the full variable domain is GAGVSQSPSNKVTEKGKDVELRCDPISGHTALYWYRQSLGQGLEFLIYFQGNSAPDKSGLPSDRFSAERTGGSVSTLTIQRTQQEDSAVYLCASSVNRADTQYFGPGTRLTVL.